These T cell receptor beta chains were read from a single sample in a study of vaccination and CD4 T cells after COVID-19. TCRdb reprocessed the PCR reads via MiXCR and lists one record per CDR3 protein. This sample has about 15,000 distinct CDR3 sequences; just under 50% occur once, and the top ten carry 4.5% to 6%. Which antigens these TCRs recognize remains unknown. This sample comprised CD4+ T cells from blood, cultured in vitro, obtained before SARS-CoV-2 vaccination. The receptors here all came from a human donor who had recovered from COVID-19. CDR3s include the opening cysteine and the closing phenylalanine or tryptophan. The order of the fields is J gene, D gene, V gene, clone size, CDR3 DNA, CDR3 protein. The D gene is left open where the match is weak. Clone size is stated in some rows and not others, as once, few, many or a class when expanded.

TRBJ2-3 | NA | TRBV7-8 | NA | TGTGCCAGCAGCCCGGGCCCCACAGATACGCAGTATTTT | CASSPGPTDTQYF
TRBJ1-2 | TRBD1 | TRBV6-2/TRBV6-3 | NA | TGTGCCAGCAGGATACCAACCTACAGGGGGCCAGTGAACTATGGCTACACCTTC | CASRIPTYRGPVNYGYTF
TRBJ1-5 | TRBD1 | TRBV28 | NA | TGTGCCAGCAGTTACGATTGGACAGGCGGGGAACCCCAGCATTTT | CASSYDWTGGEPQHF
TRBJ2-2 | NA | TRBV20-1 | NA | TGCAGTGCTAGTTGGTCCGGTGTCCTGGGCGGGGAGCTGTTTTTT | CSASWSGVLGGELFF
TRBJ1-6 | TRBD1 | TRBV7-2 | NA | TGTGCCAGCAGCCGAGGACAGGGGAATTCACCCCTCCACTTT | CASSRGQGNSPLHF
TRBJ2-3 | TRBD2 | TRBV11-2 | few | TGTGCCAGCAGCCGCGCGGGGGTTCCTAGCACAGATACGCAGTATTTT | CASSRAGVPSTDTQYF
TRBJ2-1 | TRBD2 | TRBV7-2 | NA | TGTGCCAGCAGCTTGTTTAGGACTAGCGGGAGAGTAGGCGGTGACAATGAGCAGTTCTTC | CASSLFRTSGRVGGDNEQFF
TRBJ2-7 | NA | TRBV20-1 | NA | TGCAGTGCTAGACCCGACCAGGGGACCTACGAGCAGTACTTC | CSARPDQGTYEQYF
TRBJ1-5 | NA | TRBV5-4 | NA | TGTGCCAGCAGCTACAACAATCAGCCCCAGCATTTT | CASSYNNQPQHF
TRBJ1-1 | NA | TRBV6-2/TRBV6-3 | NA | TGTGCCAGCAGTTACTCCGGGGCAGGGACTGAAGCTTTCTTT | CASSYSGAGTEAFF
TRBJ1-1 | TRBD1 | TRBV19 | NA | TGTGCCAGTAGCCGATCAGACAGGGGGGACACTGAAGCTTTCTTT | CASSRSDRGDTEAFF
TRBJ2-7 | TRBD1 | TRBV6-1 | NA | TGTGCCACCGCGAGGACAGGGAGCTACGAGCAGTACTTC | CATARTGSYEQYF
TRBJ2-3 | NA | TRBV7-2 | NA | TGTGCCAGCAGCCCCCCGGGCCACGGAACAGATACGCAGTATTTT | CASSPPGHGTDTQYF
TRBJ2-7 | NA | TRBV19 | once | TGTGCCAGTAGTATCGGGGAAGGGCCCTACGAGCAGTACTTC | CASSIGEGPYEQYF
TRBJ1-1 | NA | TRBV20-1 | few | TGCAGTGCAAGCCCGGGGGGGAACACTGAAGCTTTCTTT | CSASPGGNTEAFF
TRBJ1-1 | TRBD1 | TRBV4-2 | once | TGTGCCAGCGGGACATACAGGGGCCCGGGGAACACTGAAGCTTTCTTT | CASGTYRGPGNTEAFF
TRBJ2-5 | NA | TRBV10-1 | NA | TGCGCCAGCAAGGACAAACGAAGGCAGACCCAGTACTTC | CASKDKRRQTQYF
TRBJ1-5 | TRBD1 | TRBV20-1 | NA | TGCAGTGCTAGGGGGACAGGGAGTCAGCCCCAGCATTTT | CSARGTGSQPQHF
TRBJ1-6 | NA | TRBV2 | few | TGTGCCAGCAGTGAACCGCGGGGTGGGGCAGGCTCCTATAATTCACCCCTCCACTTT | CASSEPRGGAGSYNSPLHF
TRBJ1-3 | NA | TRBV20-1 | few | TGCAGTGCTAGACACCTTGGAAACACCATATATTTT | CSARHLGNTIYF
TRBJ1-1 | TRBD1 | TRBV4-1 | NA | TGCGCCAGCAGCAAGGGACAGTTGAACACTGAAGCTTTCTTT | CASSKGQLNTEAFF
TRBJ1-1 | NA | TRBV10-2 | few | TGCGCCAGCAACGGGGGCGGAGGGACCACTGAAGCTTTCTTT | CASNGGGGTTEAFF
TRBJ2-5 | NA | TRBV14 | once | TGTGCCAGCAGCCCAGGACAGAATAGGTACCAAGAGACCCAGTACTTC | CASSPGQNRYQETQYF
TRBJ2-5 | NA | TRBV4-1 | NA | TGCGCCAGCAGCCAAGTCCCCAGGGCAGAAGAGACCCAGTACTTC | CASSQVPRAEETQYF
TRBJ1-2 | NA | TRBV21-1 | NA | TGTGCCAGCAGCAGCCTCGTTGATCGCAGGGGTTATGGCTACATCTTC | CASSSLVDRRGYGYIF
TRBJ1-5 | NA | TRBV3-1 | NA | TGTGCCAGCAGCCAGACGGGTCAGCCCCAGCATTTT | CASSQTGQPQHF
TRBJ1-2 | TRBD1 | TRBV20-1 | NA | TGCAGTGCTCCGGGACAGGGGGCTTATGGCTACACCTTC | CSAPGQGAYGYTF
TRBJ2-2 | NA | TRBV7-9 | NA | TGTGCCAGCAGCTTAGAATGGAGAGTGGGCGGGGAGCTGTTTTTT | CASSLEWRVGGELFF
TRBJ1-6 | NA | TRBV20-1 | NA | TGCAGTGCTAGTGACGGGATCTATAATTCACCCCTCCACTTT | CSASDGIYNSPLHF
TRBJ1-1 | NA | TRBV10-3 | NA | TGTGCCATCAGTGAGTCTCTCGGGGCTTTGAACACTGAAGCTTTCTTT | CAISESLGALNTEAFF
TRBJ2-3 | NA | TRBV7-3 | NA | TGTGCCAGCAGCCTAGGGGGGGTCCCTAGCACAGATACGCAGTATTTT | CASSLGGVPSTDTQYF